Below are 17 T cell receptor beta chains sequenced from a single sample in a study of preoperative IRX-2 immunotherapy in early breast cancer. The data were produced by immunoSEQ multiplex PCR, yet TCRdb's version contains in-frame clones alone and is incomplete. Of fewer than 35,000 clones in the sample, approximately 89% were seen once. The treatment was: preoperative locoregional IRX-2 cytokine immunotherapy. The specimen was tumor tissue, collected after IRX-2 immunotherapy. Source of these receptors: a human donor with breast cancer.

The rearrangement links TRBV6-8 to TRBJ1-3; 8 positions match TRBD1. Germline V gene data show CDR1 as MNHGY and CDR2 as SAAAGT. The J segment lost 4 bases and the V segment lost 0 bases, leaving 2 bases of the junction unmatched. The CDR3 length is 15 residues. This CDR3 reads CASSYSTGGGNTIYF. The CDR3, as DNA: TGTGCCAGCAGTTACTCAACAGGGGGAGGAAACACCATATATTTT.

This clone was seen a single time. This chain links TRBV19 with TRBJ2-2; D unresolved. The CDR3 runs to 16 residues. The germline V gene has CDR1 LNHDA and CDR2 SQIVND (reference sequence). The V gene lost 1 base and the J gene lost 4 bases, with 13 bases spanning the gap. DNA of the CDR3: TGTGCCAGTAGTATAGGGGTAGGGTTTGGCACCGGGGAGCTGTTTTTT. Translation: CASSIGVGFGTGELFF.

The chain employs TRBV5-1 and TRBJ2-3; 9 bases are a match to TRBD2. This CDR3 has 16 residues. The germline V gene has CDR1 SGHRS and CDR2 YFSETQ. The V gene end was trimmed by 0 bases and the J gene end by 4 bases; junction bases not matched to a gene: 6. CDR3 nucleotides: TGCGCCAGCAGCTTGGGCCCGGGACTAGCAGCAGATACGCAGTATTTT. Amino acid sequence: CASSLGPGLAADTQYF. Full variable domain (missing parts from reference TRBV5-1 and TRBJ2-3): KAGVTQTPRYLIKTRGQQVTLSCSPISGHRSVSWYQQTPGQGLQFLFEYFSETQRNKGNFPGRFSGRQFSNSRSEMNVSTLELGDSALYLCASSLGPGLAADTQYFGPGTRLTVL.

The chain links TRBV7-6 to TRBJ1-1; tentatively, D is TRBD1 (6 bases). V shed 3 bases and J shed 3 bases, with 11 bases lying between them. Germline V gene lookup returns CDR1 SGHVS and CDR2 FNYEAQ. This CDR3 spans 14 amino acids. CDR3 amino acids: CASSFGGRDTEAFF. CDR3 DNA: TGTGCCAGCAGCTTCGGGGGCAGGGACACTGAAGCTTTCTTT.

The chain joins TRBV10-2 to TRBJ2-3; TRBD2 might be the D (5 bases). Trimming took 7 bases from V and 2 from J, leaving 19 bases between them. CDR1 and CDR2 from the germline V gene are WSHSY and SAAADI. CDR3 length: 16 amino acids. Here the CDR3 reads CASTRDLPSYTDTQYF. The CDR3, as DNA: TGCGCCAGCACCCGGGATCTCCCCAGTTACACAGATACGCAGTATTTT.

Written as DNA, the CDR3 is TGTGCCAGCTCACCCCTGGGCAGGGTGTCTGAAGCTTTCTTT. Translated: CASSPLGRVSEAFF. The chain employs TRBV18 and TRBJ1-1; the D gene is possibly TRBD1 (5 bases). The CDR3 consists of 14 residues. Germline lookup yields CDR1 KGHSH and CDR2 LQKENI. Trimming left V 3 bases short and J 6 bases short, with 14 bases between.

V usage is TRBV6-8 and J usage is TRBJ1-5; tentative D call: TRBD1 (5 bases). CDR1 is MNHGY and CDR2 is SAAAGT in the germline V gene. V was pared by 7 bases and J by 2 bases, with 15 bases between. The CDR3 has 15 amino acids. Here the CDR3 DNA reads TGTGCCAGCATCCCGGAGGGGCAAGGCAATCAGCCCCAGCATTTT. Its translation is CASIPEGQGNQPQHF.

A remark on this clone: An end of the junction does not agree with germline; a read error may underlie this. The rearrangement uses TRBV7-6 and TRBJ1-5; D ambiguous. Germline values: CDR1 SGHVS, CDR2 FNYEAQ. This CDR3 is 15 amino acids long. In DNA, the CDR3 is TGTGCCAGCAGCTTAGATTACTCTAGCCATCAGCCCCAGCATTTT. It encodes CASSLDYSSHQPQHF.

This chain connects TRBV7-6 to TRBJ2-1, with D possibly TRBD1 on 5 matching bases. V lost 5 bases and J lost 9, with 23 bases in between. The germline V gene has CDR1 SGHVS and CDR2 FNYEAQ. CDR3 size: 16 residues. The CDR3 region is CASSHLNNRGSSEQFF. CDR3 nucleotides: TGTGCCAGCAGCCACCTGAACAATAGGGGTTCAAGTGAGCAGTTCTTC.

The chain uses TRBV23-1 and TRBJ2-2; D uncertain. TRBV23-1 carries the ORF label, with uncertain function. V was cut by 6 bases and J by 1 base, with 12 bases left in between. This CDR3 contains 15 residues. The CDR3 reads CASSQDSGNTGELFF. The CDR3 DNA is TGCGCCAGCAGCCAAGATTCCGGGAACACCGGGGAGCTGTTTTTT.

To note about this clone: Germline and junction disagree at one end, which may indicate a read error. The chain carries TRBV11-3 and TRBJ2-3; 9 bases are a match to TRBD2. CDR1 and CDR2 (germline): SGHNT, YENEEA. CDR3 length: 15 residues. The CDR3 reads CASSMTGTSKDTQYF. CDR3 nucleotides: TGTGCCAGCAGCATGACCGGGACTAGCAAAGATACGCAGTATTTT.

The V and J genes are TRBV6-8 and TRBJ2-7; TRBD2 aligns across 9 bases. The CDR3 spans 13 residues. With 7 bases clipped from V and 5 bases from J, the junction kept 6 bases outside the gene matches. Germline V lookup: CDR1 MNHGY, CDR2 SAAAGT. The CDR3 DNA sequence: TGTGCCAGCAAGGCTAGCGGGATGGACGAGCAGTACTTC. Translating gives CASKASGMDEQYF.

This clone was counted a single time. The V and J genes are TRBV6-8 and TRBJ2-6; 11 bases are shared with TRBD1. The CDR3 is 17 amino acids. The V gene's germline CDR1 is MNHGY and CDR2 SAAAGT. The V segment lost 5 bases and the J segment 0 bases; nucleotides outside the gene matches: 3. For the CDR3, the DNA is TGTGCCAGCAGTCGGGACAGGGGGTACTCTGGGGCCAACGTCCTGACTTTC. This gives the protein CASSRDRGYSGANVLTF.

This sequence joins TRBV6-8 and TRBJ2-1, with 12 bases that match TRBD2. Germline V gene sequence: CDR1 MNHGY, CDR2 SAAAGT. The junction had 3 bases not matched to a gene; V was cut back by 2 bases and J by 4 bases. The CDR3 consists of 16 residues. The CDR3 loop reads CASSYPGLAGYNEQFF. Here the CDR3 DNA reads TGTGCCAGCAGTTACCCGGGACTAGCGGGTTACAATGAGCAGTTCTTC.

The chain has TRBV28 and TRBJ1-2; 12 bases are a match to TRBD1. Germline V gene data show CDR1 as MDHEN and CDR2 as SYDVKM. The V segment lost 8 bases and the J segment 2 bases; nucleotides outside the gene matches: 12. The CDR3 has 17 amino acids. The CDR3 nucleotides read TGTGCCAGCCTCGTACTAAAGGGACAGGGGGCGAACTATGGCTACACCTTC. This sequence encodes CASLVLKGQGANYGYTF.

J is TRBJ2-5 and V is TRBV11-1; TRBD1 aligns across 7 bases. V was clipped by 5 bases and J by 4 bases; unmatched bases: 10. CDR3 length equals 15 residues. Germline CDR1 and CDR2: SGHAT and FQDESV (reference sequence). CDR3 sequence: CASSLRQGVAETQYF. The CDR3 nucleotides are TGTGCCAGCAGCCTTCGACAGGGAGTAGCAGAGACCCAGTACTTC.

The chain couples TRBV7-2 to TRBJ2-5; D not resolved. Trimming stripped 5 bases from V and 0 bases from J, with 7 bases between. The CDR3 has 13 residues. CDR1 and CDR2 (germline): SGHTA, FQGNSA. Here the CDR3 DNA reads TGTGCCAGCAGCCTACAGCACCAAGAGACCCAGTACTTC. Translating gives CASSLQHQETQYF.